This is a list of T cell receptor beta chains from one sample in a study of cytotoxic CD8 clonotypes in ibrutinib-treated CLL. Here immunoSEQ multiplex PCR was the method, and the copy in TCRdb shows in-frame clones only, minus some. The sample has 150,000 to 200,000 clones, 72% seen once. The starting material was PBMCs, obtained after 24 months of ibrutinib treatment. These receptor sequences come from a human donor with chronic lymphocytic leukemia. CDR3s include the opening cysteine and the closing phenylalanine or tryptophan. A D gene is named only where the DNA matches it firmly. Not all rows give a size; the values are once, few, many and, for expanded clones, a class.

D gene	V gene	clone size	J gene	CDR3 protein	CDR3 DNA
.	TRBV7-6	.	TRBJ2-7	CASSLQGDYEQYF	TGTGCCAGCAGCTTACAAGGGGACTACGAGCAGTACTTC
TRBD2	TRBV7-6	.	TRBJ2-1	CASSQPYSGINNEQFF	TGTGCCAGCAGCCAGCCGTATAGCGGGATCAACAATGAGCAGTTCTTC
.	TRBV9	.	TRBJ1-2	CASSVVGGYTF	TGTGCCAGCAGCGTAGTAGGTGGCTACACCTTC
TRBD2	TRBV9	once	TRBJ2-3	CASSVASGRGTDTQYF	TGTGCCAGCAGCGTAGCGAGCGGGAGGGGTACAGATACGCAGTATTTT
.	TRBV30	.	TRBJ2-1	CAWSYRRYEQFF	TGTGCCTGGAGCTACAGGAGGTATGAGCAGTTCTTC
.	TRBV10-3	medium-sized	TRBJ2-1	CAISVGNEQFF	TGTGCCATCAGTGTTGGAAATGAGCAGTTCTTC
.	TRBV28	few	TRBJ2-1	CASSLSPSYEQFF	TGTGCCAGCAGTTTGTCCCCTAGCTATGAGCAGTTCTTC
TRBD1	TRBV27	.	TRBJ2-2	CASRRQGAGELFF	TGTGCCAGCAGAAGACAGGGGGCCGGGGAGCTGTTTTTT
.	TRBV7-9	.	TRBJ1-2	CASSSFTGSNYGYTF	TGTGCCAGCAGCTCCTTCACAGGCTCTAACTATGGCTACACCTTC
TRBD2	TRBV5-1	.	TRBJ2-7	CASSFGLAGVYEQYF	TGCGCCAGCAGCTTCGGACTAGCGGGAGTCTACGAGCAGTACTTC
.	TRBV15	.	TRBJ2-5	CATSRERRNREGQETQYF	TGTGCCACCAGCAGAGAGCGCCGGAACAGGGAAGGCCAAGAGACCCAGTACTTC
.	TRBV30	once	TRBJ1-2	CAWSETGNYGYTF	TGTGCCTGGAGTGAGACCGGTAACTATGGCTACACCTTC
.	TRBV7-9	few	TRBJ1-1	CASTDLGTEAFF	TGTGCCAGCACCGACCTCGGGACTGAAGCTTTCTTT
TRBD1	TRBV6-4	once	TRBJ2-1	CASSAGQGTYNEQFF	TGTGCCAGCAGCGCGGGACAGGGGACCTACAATGAGCAGTTCTTC
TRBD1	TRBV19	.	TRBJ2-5	CASSIRTGPQETQYF	TGTGCCAGTAGTATCAGGACAGGCCCCCAAGAGACCCAGTACTTC
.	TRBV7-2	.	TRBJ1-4	CASSLTATNEKLFF	TGTGCCAGCAGCTTAACTGCAACTAATGAAAAACTGTTTTTT
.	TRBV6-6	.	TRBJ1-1	CASSFWTEENTEAFF	TGTGCCAGCAGTTTCTGGACAGAGGAGAACACTGAAGCTTTCTTT
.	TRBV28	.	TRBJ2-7	CASGTGTYEQYF	TGTGCCAGCGGTACAGGAACCTACGAGCAGTACTTC
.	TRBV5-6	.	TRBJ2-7	CASSLVREGLEQYF	TGTGCCAGCAGCTTGGTCAGGGAAGGCCTCGAGCAGTACTTC
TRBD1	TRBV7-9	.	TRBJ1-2	CASNRPDRGNYGYTF	TGTGCCAGCAACCGCCCGGACAGGGGGAACTATGGCTACACCTTC
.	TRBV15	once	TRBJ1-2	CATSRDLPPEVDGYTF	TGTGCCACCAGCAGAGATCTTCCCCCCGAAGTTGATGGCTACACCTTC
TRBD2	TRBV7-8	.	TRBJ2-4	CASSLRGTSVNIQYF	TGTGCCAGCAGCTTAAGAGGGACTAGCGTAAACATTCAGTACTTC
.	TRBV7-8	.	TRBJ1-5	CASSLVVHLGDQPQHF	TGTGCCAGCAGCTTAGTAGTACATCTGGGCGATCAGCCCCAGCATTTT
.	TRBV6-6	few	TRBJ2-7	CASSTKNYEQYF	TGTGCCAGCAGCACCAAGAACTACGAGCAGTACTTC
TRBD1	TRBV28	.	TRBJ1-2	CASRSTGDPTSNYGYTF	TGTGCCAGCAGATCGACAGGGGACCCAACATCTAACTATGGCTACACCTTC
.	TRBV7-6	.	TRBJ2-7	CASSTRGQSAYEQYF	TGTGCCAGCAGCACCAGAGGCCAGTCCGCCTACGAGCAGTACTTC
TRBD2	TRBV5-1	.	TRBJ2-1	CASSLDSGSSYNEQFF	TGCGCCAGCAGCTTGGATAGCGGGAGCTCCTACAATGAGCAGTTCTTC
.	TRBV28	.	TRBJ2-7	CASSFIVVVSSEQYF	TGTGCCAGCAGTTTTATTGTGGTCGTCAGTTCCGAGCAGTACTTC
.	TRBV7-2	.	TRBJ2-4	CASSIRAKNIQYF	TGTGCCAGCAGCATTCGGGCCAAAAACATTCAGTACTTC
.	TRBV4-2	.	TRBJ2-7	CASGGPGEQYF	TGTGCCAGCGGGGGTCCGGGCGAGCAGTACTTC
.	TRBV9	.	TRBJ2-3	CASSVGNSDTQYF	TGTGCCAGCAGCGTAGGTAATTCAGATACGCAGTATTTT
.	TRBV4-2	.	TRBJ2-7	CASSPPFLGSSYEQYF	TGTGCCAGCAGCCCCCCCTTTTTGGGTAGCTCCTACGAGCAGTACTTC
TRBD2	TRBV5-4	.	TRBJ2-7	CASSLGLAGISEQYF	TGTGCCAGCAGCTTGGGACTAGCGGGAATATCCGAGCAGTACTTC
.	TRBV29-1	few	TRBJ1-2	CSVEDATGKGYTF	TGCAGCGTTGAAGATGCTACTGGGAAGGGCTACACCTTC
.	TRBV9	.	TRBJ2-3	CASSPRGDRSTDTQYF	TGTGCCAGCAGCCCAAGGGGGGATAGAAGCACAGATACGCAGTATTTT
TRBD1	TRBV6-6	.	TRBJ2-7	CASSYQQGYYEQYF	TGTGCCAGCAGTTATCAACAGGGGTACTACGAGCAGTACTTC
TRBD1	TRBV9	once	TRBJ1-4	CASSVNGQGDEKLFF	TGTGCCAGCAGCGTAAATGGACAGGGGGATGAAAAACTGTTTTTT
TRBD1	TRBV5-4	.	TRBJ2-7	CASSWDRTGGVYEQYF	TGTGCCAGCAGCTGGGACAGGACAGGGGGCGTCTACGAGCAGTACTTC
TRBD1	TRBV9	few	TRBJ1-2	CASSVGTGMNYGYTF	TGTGCCAGCAGCGTAGGGACAGGGATGAACTATGGCTACACCTTC
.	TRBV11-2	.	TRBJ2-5	CASSLQIQAHQETQYF	TGTGCCAGCAGCTTACAAATACAGGCGCACCAAGAGACCCAGTACTTC
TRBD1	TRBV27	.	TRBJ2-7	CASSLSPTGGYTEQYF	TGTGCCAGCAGTTTATCTCCGACAGGGGGCTACACCGAGCAGTACTTC
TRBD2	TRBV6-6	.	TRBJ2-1	CASSSTLAGGLNEQFF	TGTGCCAGCAGTTCCACACTAGCGGGAGGGCTTAATGAGCAGTTCTTC
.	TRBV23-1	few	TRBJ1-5	CASRQRPGHGSVRQPQHF	TGCGCCAGCAGGCAGCGACCGGGACATGGGAGTGTCAGGCAGCCCCAGCATTTT
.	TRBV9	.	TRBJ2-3	CASSVAGADWGDTQYF	TGTGCCAGCAGCGTAGCGGGAGCGGATTGGGGAGATACGCAGTATTTT
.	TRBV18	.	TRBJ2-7	CASSPPYHTYEQYF	TGTGCCAGCTCACCACCTTATCATACCTACGAGCAGTACTTC
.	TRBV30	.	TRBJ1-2	CAWSSGDYPIGYTF	TGTGCCTGGAGTTCAGGGGACTACCCTATAGGCTACACCTTC
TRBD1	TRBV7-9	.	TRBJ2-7	CASSRLRDSPYEQYF	TGTGCCAGCAGCCGACTCCGGGACAGTCCCTACGAGCAGTACTTC
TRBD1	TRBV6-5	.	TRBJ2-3	CASSWTGDRTDTQYF	TGTGCCAGCAGTTGGACAGGGGACCGCACAGATACGCAGTATTTT
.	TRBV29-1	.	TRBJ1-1	CSVEVGPDTEAFF	TGCAGCGTTGAAGTAGGGCCTGACACTGAAGCTTTCTTT
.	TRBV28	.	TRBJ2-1	CASSLILAGEQFF	TGTGCCAGCAGTTTAATCCTAGCAGGTGAGCAGTTCTTC
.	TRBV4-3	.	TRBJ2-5	CASSQEARWETQYF	TGCGCCAGCAGCCAAGAAGCACGGTGGGAGACCCAGTACTTC
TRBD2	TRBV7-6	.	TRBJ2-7	CASSFASGRAYEQYF	TGTGCCAGCAGCTTTGCTAGCGGGAGGGCCTACGAGCAGTACTTC
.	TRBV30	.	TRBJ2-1	CAWSEPSSYNEQFF	TGTGCCTGGAGCGAGCCGTCCTCCTACAATGAGCAGTTCTTC
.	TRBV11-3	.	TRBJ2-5	CASSLAGNAGTQYF	TGTGCCAGCAGCTTAGCGGGGAATGCAGGGACCCAGTACTTC
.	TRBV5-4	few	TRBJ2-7	CASSRRGPGYEQYF	TGTGCCAGCAGCCGCAGGGGTCCGGGCTACGAGCAGTACTTC
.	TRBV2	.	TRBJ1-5	CASTKVRGSNQPQHF	TGTGCCAGCACCAAGGTGAGGGGAAGCAATCAGCCCCAGCATTTT
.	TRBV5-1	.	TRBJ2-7	CASSTSGVVYEQYF	TGCGCCAGCAGCACAAGCGGAGTGGTCTACGAGCAGTACTTC